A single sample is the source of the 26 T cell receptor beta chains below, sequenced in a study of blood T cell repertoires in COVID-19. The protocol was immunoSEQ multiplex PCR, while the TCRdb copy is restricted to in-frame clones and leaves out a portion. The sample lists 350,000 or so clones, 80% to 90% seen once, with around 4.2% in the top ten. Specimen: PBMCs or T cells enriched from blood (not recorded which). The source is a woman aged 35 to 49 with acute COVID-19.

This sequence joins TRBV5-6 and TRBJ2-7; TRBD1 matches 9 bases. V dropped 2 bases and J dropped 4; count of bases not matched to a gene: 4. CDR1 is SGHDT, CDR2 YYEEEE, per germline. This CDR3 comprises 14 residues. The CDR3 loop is CASSLGTGLYEQYF. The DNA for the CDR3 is TGTGCCAGCAGCTTAGGGACAGGGCTATACGAGCAGTACTTC.

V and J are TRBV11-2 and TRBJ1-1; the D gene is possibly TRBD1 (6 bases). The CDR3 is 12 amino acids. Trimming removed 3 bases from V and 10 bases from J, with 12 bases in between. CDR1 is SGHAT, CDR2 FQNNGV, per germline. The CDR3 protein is CASSFISRGAFF. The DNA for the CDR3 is TGTGCCAGCAGCTTCATAAGCAGGGGAGCTTTCTTT.

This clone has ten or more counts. CDR3 nucleotides: TGTGCCAGCAGCTTAGAGCAGGGCACTGAAGCTTTCTTT. Translation gives CASSLEQGTEAFF. The chain joins TRBV7-2 to TRBJ1-1, with a possible D match to TRBD1 (5 bases). CDR1 is SGHTA, CDR2 FQGNSA, per germline. This CDR3 has 13 amino acids. With 1 base removed from V and 4 bases from J, the gap between germline ends came to 7 bases.

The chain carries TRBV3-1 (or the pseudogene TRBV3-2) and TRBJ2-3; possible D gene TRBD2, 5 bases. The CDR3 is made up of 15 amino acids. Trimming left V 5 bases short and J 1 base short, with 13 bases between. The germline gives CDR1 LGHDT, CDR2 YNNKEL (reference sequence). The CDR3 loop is CASSAGGSGTDTQYF. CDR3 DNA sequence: TGTGCCAGCAGCGCTGGAGGCTCCGGCACAGATACGCAGTATTTT.

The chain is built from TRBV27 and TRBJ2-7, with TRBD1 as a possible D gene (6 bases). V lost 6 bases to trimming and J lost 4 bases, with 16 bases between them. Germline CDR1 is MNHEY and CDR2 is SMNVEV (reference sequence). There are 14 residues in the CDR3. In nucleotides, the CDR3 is TGTGCCAGCAGCTCCTACCTCAGGGGTTACGAGCAGTACTTC. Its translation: CASSSYLRGYEQYF.

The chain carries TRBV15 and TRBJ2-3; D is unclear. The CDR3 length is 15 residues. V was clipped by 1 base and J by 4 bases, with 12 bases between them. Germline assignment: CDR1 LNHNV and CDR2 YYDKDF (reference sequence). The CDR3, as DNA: TGTGCCACCAGCAGAGCCGGTTACCTAGCAGATACGCAGTATTTT. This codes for CATSRAGYLADTQYF.

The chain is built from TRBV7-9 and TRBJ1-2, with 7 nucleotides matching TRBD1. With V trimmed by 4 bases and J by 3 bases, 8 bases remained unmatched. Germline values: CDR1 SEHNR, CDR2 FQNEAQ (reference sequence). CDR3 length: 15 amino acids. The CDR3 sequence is CASSSLHRGDYGYTF. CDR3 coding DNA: TGTGCCAGCAGCTCACTTCACAGGGGTGACTATGGCTACACCTTC.

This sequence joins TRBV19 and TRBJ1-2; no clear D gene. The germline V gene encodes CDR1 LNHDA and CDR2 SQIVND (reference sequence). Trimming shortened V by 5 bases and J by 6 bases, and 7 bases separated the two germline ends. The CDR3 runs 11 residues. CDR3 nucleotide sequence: TGTGCCAGTAGTCTACGGGATGGCTACACCTTC. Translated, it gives CASSLRDGYTF.

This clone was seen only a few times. The CDR3 sequence: CASSLYSYEQYF. CDR3 bases: TGTGCCAGCAGCCTTTACTCCTACGAGCAGTACTTC. V is TRBV3-1 (or the pseudogene TRBV3-2) and J is TRBJ2-7; D is undetermined. The CDR3 is 12 amino acids. Trimming left V 4 bases short and J 0 bases short, with 4 bases between. Looked up from germline, CDR1 is LGHDT and CDR2 is YNNKEL (reference sequence).

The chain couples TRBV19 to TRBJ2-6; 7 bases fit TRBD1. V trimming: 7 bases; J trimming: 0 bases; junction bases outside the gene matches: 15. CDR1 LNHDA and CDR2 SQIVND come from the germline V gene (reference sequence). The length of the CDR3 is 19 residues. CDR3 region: CASIHKPGQTRSGANVLTF. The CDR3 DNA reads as TGTGCCAGTATCCACAAACCGGGACAGACTCGCTCTGGGGCCAACGTCCTGACTTTC.

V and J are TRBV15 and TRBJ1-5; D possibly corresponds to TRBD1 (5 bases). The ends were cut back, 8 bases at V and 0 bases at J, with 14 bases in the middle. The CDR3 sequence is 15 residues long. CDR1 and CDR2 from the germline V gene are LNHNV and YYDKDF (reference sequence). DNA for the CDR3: TGTGCCACCGGGAGCGGGGGGAGTAGCAATCAGCCCCAGCATTTT. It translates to CATGSGGSSNQPQHF.

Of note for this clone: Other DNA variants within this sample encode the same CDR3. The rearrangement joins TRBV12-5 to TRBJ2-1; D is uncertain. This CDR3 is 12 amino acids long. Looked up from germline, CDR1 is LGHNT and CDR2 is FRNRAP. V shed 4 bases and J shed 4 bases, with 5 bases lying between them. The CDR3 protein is CASGSGYNEQFF. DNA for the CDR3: TGTGCTAGTGGTTCAGGATACAATGAGCAGTTCTTC.

For the CDR3, the DNA is TGCGCCAGCAGCGGCGACAGGGGGTTTGAGCAGTTCTTC. Translating gives CASSGDRGFEQFF. The rearrangement joins TRBV5-1 to TRBJ2-1; TRBD1 agrees at 9 bases. CDR3 length: 13 residues. Germline CDR1 reads SGHRS; CDR2 reads YFSETQ. Losses at the gene ends were 4 bases for V and 9 bases for J; bases not matched to a gene: 5.

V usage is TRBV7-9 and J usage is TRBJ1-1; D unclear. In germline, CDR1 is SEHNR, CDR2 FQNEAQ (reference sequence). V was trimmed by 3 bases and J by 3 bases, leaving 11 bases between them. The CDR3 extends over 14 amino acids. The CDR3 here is CASSLDRSYTEAFF. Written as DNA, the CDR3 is TGTGCCAGCAGCTTGGATAGGAGCTACACTGAAGCTTTCTTT.

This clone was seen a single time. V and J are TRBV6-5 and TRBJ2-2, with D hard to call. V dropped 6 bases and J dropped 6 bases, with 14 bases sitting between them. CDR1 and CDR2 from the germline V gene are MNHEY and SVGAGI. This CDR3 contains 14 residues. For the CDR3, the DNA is TGTGCCAGCAGGAACTACCTTGGGTCCGGGGAGCTGTTTTTT. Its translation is CASRNYLGSGELFF.

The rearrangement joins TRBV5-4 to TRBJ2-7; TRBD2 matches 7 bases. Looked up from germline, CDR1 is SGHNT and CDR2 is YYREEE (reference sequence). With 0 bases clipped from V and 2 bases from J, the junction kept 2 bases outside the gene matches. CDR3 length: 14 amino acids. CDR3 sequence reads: CASSLAGGPYEQYF. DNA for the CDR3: TGTGCCAGCAGCTTGGCGGGAGGCCCCTACGAGCAGTACTTC.

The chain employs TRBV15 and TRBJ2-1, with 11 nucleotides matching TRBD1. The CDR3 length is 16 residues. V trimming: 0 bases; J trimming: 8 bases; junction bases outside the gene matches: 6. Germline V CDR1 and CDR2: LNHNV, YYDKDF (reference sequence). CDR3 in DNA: TGTGCCACCAGCAGAGAAACCGGGACAGGGGGATATGAGCAGTTCTTC. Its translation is CATSRETGTGGYEQFF.

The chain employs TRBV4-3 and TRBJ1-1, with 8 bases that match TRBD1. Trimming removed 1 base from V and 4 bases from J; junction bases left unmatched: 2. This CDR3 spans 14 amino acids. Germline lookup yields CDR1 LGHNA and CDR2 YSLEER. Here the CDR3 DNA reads TGCGCCAGCAGCCAAGTAACAGGGGGCACTGAAGCTTTCTTT. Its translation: CASSQVTGGTEAFF.

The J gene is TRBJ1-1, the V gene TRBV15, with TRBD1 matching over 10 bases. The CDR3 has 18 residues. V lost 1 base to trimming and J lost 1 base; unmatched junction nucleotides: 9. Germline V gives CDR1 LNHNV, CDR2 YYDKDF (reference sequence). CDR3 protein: CATSRVRDRGVGNTEAFF. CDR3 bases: TGTGCCACCAGCAGAGTTCGGGACAGGGGTGTCGGGAACACTGAAGCTTTCTTT. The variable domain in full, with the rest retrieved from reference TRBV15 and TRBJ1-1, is DAMVIQNPRYQVTQFGKPVTLSCSQTLNHNVMYWYQQKSSQAPKLLFHYYDKDFNNEADTPDNFQSRRPNTSFCFLDIRSPGLGDTAMYLCATSRVRDRGVGNTEAFFGQGTRLTVV.

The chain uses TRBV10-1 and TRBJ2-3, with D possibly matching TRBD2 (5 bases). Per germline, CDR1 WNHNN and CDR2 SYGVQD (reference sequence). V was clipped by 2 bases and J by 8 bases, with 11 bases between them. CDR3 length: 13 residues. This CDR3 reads CASSERRSGTQYF. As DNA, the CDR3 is TGCGCCAGCAGTGAGCGGAGGTCTGGTACGCAGTATTTT.

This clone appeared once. The CDR3 DNA is TGTGCCAGCAGTGGGGAGGGACAGGGCGGGCAGCCCCAGCATTTT. This encodes CASSGEGQGGQPQHF. The chain links TRBV2 to TRBJ1-5; 9 nucleotides agree with TRBD1. Germline CDR1 SNHLY, CDR2 FYNNEI. The CDR3 contains 15 residues. V shed 4 bases, J shed 7 bases, and the junction held 8 bases outside the gene matches.

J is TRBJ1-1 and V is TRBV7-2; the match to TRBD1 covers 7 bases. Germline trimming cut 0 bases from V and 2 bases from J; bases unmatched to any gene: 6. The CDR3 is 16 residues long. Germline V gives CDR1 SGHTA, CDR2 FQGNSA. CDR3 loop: CASSLAGGQLNTEAFF. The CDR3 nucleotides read TGTGCCAGCAGCTTAGCTGGGGGACAGCTAAACACTGAAGCTTTCTTT.

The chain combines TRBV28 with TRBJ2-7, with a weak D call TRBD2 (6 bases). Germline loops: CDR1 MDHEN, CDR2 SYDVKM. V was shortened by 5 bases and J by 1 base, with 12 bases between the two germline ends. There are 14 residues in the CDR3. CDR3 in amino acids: CASSGGTLSYEQYF. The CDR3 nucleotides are TGTGCCAGCAGTGGGGGGACCTTGTCCTACGAGCAGTACTTC.

The CDR3 DNA reads as TGTGCCAGCAGCCCCACCCCTAGGAGTTTCTCCTACAATGAGCAGTTCTTC. Residues: CASSPTPRSFSYNEQFF. The rearrangement joins TRBV2 to TRBJ2-1; D not resolved. Germline assignment: CDR1 SNHLY and CDR2 FYNNEI. Trimming took off 6 bases at V and 0 bases at J, with 18 bases between the two ends. The CDR3 is 17 residues long.

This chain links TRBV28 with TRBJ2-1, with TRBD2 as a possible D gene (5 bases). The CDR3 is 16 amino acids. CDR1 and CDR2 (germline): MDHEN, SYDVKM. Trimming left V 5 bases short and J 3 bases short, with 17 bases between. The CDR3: CASSEDPRRSYNEQFF. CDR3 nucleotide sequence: TGTGCCAGCAGTGAAGACCCGAGGAGGAGCTACAATGAGCAGTTCTTC.

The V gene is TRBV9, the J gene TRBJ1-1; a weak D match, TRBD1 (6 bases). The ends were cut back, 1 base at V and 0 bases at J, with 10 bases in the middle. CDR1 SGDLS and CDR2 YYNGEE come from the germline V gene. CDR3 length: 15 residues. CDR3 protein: CASSVQGQLNTEAFF. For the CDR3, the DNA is TGTGCCAGCAGCGTACAAGGACAGCTGAACACTGAAGCTTTCTTT.